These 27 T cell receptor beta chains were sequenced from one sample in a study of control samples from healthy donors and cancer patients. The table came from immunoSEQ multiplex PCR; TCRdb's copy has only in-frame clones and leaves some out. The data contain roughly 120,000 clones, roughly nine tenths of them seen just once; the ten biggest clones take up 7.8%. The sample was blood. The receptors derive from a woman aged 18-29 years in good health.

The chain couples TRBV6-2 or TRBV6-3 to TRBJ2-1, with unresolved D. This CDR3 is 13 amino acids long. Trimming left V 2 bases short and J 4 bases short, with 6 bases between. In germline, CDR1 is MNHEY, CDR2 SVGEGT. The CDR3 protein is CASSYRVYNEQFF. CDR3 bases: TGTGCCAGCAGTTACAGGGTGTACAATGAGCAGTTCTTC.

The CDR3 here is CASSLSTSTDTQYF. CDR3 coding DNA: TGTGCCAGCAGCTTATCGACGAGCACAGATACGCAGTATTTT. The rearrangement joins TRBV7-3 to TRBJ2-3, with D uncertain. V was trimmed by 2 bases and J by 0 bases, leaving 6 bases between them. Germline assignment: CDR1 SGHTA and CDR2 FQGTGA. The CDR3 covers 14 residues.

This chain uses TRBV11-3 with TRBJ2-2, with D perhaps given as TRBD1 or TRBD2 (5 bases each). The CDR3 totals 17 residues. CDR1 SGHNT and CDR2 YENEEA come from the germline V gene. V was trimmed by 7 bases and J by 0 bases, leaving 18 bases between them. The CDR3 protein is CASTPGQDPSNTGELFF. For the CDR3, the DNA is TGTGCCAGCACCCCGGGGCAGGACCCTTCGAACACCGGGGAGCTGTTTTTT.

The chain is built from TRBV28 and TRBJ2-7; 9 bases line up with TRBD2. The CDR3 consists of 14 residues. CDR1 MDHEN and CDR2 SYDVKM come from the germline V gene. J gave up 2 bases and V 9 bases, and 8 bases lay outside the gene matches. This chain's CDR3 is CASLTSGPPYEQYF. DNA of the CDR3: TGTGCCAGTCTGACTAGCGGACCCCCCTACGAGCAGTACTTC.

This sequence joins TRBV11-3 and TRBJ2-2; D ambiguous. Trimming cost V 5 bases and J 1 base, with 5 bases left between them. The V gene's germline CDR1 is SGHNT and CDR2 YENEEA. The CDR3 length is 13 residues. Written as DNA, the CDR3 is TGTGCCAGCAGCGTCTTGAACACCGGGGAGCTGTTTTTT. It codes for CASSVLNTGELFF.

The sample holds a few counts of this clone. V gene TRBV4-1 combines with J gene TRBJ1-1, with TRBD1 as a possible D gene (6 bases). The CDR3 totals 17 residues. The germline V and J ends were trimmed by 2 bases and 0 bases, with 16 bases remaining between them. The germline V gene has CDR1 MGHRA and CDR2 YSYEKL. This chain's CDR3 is CASSQSGATPLNTEAFF. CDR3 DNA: TGCGCCAGCAGCCAATCAGGGGCCACCCCATTGAACACTGAAGCTTTCTTT.

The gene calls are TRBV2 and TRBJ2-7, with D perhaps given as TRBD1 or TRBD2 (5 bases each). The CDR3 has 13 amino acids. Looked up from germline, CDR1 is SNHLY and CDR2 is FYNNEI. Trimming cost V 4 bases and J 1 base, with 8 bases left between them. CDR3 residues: CASSGGISYEQYF. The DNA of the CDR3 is TGTGCCAGCAGTGGGGGGATTTCCTACGAGCAGTACTTC.

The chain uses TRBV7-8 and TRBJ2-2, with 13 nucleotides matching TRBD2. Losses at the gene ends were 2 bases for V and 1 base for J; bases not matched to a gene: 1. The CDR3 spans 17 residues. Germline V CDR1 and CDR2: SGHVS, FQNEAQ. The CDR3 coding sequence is TGTGCCAGCAGCTTACGGACTAGCGGGGGGAACACCGGGGAGCTGTTTTTT. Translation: CASSLRTSGGNTGELFF.

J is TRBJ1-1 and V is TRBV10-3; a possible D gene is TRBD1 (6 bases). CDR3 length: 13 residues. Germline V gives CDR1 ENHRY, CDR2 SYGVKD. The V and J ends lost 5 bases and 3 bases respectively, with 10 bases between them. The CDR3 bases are TGTGCCATCAGTCCAGGGGCGCACACTGAAGCTTTCTTT. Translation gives CAISPGAHTEAFF.

The CDR3 spells CASSLARGDYNEQFF. Here the CDR3 DNA reads TGTGCCAGCAGCTTAGCCAGGGGAGACTACAATGAGCAGTTCTTC. The chain links TRBV7-2 to TRBJ2-1; TRBD1 is a possible D gene (6 bases). Germline V gives CDR1 SGHTA, CDR2 FQGNSA. Trimming removed 0 bases from V and 3 bases from J, with 9 bases in between. This CDR3 is built from 15 residues.

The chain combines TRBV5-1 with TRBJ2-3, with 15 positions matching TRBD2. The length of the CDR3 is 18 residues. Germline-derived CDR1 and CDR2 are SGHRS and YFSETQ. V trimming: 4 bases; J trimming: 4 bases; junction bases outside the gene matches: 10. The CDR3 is CASSAGLAGGPRPDTQYF. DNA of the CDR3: TGCGCCAGCAGCGCAGGACTAGCGGGGGGGCCTAGGCCAGATACGCAGTATTTT.

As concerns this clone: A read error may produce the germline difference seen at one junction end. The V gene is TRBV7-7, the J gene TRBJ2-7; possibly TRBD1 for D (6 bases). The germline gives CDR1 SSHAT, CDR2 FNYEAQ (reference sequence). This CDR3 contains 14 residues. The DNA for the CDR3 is TGTGCTAGCAGCTTGGGGGCGGGCCCCTACGAGCAGTACTTC. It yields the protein CASSLGAGPYEQYF. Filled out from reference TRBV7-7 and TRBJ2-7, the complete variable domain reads GAGVSQSPRYKVTKRGQDVTLRCDPISSHATLYWYQQALGQGPEFLTYFNYEAQPDKSGLPSDRFSAERPEGSISTLTIQRTEQRDSAMYRCASSLGAGPYEQYFGPGTRLTVT.

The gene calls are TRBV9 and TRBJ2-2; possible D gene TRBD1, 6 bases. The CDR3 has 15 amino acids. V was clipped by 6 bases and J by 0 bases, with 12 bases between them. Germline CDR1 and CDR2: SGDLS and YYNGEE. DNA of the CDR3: TGTGCCAGCACGCTAGGGACAACGAACACCGGGGAGCTGTTTTTT. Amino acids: CASTLGTTNTGELFF.

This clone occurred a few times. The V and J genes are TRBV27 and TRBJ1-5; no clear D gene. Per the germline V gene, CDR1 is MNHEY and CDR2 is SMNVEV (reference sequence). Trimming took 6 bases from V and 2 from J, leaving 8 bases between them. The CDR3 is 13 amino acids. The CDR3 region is CASRPARNQPQHF. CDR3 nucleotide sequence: TGTGCCAGCAGGCCGGCCCGCAATCAGCCCCAGCATTTT.

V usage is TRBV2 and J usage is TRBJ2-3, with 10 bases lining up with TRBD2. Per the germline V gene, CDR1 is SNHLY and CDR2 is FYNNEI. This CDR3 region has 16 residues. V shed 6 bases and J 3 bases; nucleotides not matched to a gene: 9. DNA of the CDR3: TGTGCCAGCAGGAGGACCGGGACTAGCGCAACAGATACGCAGTATTTT. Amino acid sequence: CASRRTGTSATDTQYF.

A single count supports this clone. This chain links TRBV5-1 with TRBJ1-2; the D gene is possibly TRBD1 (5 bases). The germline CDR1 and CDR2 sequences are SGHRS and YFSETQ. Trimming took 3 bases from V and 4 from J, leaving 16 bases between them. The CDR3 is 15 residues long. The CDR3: CASSYGPGLPYGYTF. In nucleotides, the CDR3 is TGCGCCAGCAGCTACGGCCCGGGACTTCCCTATGGCTACACCTTC.

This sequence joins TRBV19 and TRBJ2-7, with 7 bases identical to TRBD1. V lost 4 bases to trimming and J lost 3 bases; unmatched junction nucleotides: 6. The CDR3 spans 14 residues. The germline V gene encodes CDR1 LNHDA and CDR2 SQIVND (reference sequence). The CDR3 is CASSRQGRGYEQYF. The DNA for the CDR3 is TGTGCCAGTAGTAGACAGGGAAGGGGCTACGAGCAGTACTTC.

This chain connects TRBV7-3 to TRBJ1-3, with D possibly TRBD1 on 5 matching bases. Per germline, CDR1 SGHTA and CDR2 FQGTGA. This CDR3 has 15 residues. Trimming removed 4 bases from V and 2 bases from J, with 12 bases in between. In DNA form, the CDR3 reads TGTGCCAGCAGCTCTATTGGGGGGGCTGGAAACACCATATATTTT. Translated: CASSSIGGAGNTIYF.

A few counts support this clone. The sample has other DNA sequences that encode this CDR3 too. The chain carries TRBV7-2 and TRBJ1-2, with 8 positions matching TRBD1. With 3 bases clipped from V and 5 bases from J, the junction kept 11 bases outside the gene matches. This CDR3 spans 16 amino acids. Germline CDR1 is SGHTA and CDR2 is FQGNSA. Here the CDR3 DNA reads TGTGCCAGCAGCTTTCTCACCCAGGGGGCTAGGTATGGCTACACCTTC. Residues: CASSFLTQGARYGYTF.

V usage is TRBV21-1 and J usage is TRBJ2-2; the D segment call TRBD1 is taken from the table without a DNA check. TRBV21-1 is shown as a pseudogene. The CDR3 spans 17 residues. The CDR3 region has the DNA TGTGCCAGCAGCAAAGTTCGGGAACAGGGCGCTGACGGGGAGCTGTTTTTT. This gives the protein CASSKVREQGADGELFF.

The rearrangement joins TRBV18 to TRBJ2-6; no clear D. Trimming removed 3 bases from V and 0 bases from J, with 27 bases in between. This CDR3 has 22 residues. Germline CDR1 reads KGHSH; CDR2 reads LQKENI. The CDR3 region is CASSPRTSTATRPSSGANVLTF. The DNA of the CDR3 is TGTGCCAGCTCACCCCGGACCTCAACCGCGACCAGACCTAGCTCTGGGGCCAACGTCCTGACTTTC.

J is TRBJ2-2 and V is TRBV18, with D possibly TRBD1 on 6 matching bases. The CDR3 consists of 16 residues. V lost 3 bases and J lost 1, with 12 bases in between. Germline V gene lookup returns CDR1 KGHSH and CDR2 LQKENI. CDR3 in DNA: TGTGCCAGCTCACCCCCACAGGGACGGAACACCGGGGAGCTGTTTTTT. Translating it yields CASSPPQGRNTGELFF.

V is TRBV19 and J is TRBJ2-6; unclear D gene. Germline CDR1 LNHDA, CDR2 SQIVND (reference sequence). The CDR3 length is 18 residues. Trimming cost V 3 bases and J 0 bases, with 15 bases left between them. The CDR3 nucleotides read TGTGCCAGTAGTATGCGGCAAGGTCAGAACTCTGGGGCCAACGTCCTGACTTTC. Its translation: CASSMRQGQNSGANVLTF. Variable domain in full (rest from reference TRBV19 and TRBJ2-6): DGGITQSPKYLFRKEGQNVTLSCEQNLNHDAMYWYRQDPGQGLRLIYYSQIVNDFQKGDIAEGYSVSREKKESFPLTVTSAQKNPTAFYLCASSMRQGQNSGANVLTFGAGSRLTVL.

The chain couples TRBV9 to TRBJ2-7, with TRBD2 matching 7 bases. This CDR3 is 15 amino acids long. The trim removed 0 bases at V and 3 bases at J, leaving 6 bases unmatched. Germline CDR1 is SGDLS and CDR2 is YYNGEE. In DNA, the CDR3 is TGTGCCAGCAGCGTAGCCCCGGGGGGATTCTACGAGCAGTACTTC. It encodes CASSVAPGGFYEQYF.

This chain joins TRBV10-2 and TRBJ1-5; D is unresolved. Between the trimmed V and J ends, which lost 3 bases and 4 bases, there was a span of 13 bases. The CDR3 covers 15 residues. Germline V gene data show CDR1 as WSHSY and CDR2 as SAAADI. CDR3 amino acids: CASSDVGVGNQPQHF. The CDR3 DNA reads TGCGCCAGCAGTGATGTCGGGGTCGGAAATCAGCCCCAGCATTTT.

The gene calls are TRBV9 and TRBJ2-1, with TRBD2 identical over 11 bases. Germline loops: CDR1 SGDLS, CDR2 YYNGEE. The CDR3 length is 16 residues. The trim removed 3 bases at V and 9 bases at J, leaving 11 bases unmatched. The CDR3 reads CASSAPTSGALSEQFF. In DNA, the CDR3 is TGTGCCAGCAGCGCCCCGACTAGCGGGGCTTTGAGTGAGCAGTTCTTC.

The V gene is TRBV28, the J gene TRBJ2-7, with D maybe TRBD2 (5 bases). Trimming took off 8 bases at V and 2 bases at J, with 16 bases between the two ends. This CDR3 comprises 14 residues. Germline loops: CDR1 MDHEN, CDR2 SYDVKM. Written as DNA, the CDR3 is TGTGCCAGCTTTACAAGCGGAAGACCCTACGAGCAGTACTTC. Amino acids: CASFTSGRPYEQYF. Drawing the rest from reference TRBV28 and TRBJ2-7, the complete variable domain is DVKVTQSSRYLVKRTGEKVFLECVQDMDHENMFWYRQDPGLGLRLIYFSYDVKMKEKGDIPEGYSVSREKKERFSLILESASTNQTSMYLCASFTSGRPYEQYFGPGTRLTVT.